This section outlines one TCR beta chain sequence together with its context. The junction had 17 bases not matched to a gene; V was cut back by 0 bases and J by 7 bases. This CDR3 is built from 18 residues. In germline, CDR1 is GTSNPN, CDR2 SVGIG (reference sequence). Libraries were prepared by immunoSEQ multiplex PCR; TCRdb keeps only in-frame clonotypes and omits some of them. Of 110,000 or so clones detected, 89% appear once; the ten largest clones hold roughly 40%. The sample belongs to a study of control samples from healthy donors and cancer patients. The sample taken for sequencing was blood. The rearrangement links TRBV30 to TRBJ2-1, with TRBD2 identical over 8 bases. This clonotype was obtained from a man between 50 and 59 years old in good health. The CDR3 reads CAWSVYRAGGASRNEQFF. The CDR3 DNA reads as TGTGCCTGGAGTGTGTATCGGGCGGGGGGCGCATCGCGGAATGAGCAGTTCTTC. The whole variable domain, remainder taken from reference TRBV30 and TRBJ2-1, is SQTIHQWPATLVQPVGSPLSLECTVEGTSNPNLYWYRQAAGRGLQLLFYSVGIGQISSEVPQNLSASRPQDRQFILSSKKLLLSDSGFYLCAWSVYRAGGASRNEQFFGPGTRLTVL.